This T cell receptor beta chain is drawn from a study of cytomegalovirus exposure and HLA in healthy donors. Comment on this clone: Its antigen remains unidentified.

13 Jbeta primers and 60 Vbeta primers were used for the PCR. Generated by immunoSEQ multiplex PCR, the TCRdb table keeps only in-frame clones and is missing some. The table has 150,000 to 200,000 clones, around four fifths seen once. CDR3 length: 14 amino acids. With 2 bases clipped from V and 4 bases from J, the junction kept 2 bases outside the gene matches. The germline V gene has CDR1 SGHTA and CDR2 FQGTGA. Study-level findings and limits: Later work found most CMV-associated TCR beta chains apparently HLA-restricted. A previous analysis found most TCR beta V segments productive roughly 87% or roughly 30% of the time.

The TCR originated in a man younger than 35 in good health and CMV-seronegative. The sample taken for sequencing was PBMCs. The chain carries TRBV7-3 and TRBJ2-3; 8 bases are shared with TRBD2. This CDR3 is CASSLGGGSDTQYF. CDR3 in DNA: TGTGCCAGCAGCTTAGGCGGGGGGTCAGATACGCAGTATTTT.